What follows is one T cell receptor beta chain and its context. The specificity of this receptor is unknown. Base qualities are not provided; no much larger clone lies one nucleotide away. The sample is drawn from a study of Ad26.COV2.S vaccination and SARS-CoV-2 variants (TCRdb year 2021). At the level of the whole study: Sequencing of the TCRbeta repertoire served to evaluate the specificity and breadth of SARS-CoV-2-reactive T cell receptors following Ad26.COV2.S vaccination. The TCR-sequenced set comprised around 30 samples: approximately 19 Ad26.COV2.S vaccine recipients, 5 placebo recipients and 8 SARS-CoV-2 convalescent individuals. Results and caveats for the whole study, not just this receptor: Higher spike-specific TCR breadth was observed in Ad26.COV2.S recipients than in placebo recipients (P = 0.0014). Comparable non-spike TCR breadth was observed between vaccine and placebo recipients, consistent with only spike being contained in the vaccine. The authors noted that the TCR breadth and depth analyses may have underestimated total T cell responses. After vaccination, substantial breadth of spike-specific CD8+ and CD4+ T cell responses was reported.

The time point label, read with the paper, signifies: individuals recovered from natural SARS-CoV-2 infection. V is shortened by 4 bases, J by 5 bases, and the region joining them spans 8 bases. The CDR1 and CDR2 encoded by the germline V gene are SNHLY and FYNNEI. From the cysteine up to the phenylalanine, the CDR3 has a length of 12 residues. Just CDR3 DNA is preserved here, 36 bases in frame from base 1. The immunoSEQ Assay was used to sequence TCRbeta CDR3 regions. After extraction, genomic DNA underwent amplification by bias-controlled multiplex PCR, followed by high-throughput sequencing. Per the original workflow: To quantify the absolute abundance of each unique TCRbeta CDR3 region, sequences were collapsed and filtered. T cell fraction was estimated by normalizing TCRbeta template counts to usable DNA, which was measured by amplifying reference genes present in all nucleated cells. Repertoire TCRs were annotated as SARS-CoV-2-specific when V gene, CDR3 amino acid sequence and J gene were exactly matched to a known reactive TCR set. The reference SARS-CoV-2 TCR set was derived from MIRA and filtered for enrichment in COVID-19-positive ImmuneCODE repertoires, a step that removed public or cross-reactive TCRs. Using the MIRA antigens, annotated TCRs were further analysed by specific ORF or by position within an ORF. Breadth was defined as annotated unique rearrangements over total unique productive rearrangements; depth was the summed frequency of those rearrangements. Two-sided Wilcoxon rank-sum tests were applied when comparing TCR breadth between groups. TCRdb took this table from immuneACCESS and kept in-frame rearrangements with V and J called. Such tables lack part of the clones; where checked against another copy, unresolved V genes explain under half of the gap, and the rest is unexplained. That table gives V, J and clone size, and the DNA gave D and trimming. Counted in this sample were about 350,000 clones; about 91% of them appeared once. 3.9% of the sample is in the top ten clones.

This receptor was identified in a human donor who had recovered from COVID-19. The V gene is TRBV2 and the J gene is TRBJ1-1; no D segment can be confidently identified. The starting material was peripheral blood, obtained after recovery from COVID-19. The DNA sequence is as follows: TGTGCCAGCAGTGTAATTCCAACTGAAGCTTTCTTT. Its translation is CASSVIPTEAFF.